This T cell receptor beta chain was found in a study of cytotoxic CD8 clonotypes in ibrutinib-treated CLL. Study background: The group held 11 relapsed/refractory and roughly 14 treatment-naive patients, with under 18 IGHV unmutated. Among responders, some 25 were partial and 2 complete; after median roughly 68 months, roughly 15 stayed remitted and some twelve progressed. The study, taken as a whole, reports: Pretreatment clonality was elevated relative to age-matched healthy donors and paralleled circulating CD8+ T-cell counts.

Cryopreserved PBMCs supplied about 1.9 micrograms of genomic DNA for TCR beta libraries. This CDR3 comprises 14 residues. The V gene's germline CDR1 is SGHVS and CDR2 FNYEAQ. V gave up 5 bases and J gave up 9 bases, with 20 bases separating them. TCRdb keeps only in-frame clones here, not all; method: immunoSEQ multiplex PCR. The table includes around 310,000 clones, about 80% detected once. Turning to this clone: Its antigen is undetermined.

The receptor was derived from a human donor with chronic lymphocytic leukemia. The sequencing here drew on PBMCs, taken before ibrutinib treatment. The chain combines TRBV7-6 with TRBJ2-7; D may be TRBD2 (5 bases). For the CDR3, the DNA is TGTGCCAGCAGCCCCGGCGTCGGGGTGAACGGGCAGTACTTC. Residues: CASSPGVGVNGQYF.